Presented here are 28 T cell receptor beta chains from one specimen sequenced in a study of blood T cell repertoires in COVID-19. Here immunoSEQ multiplex PCR was the method, and the copy in TCRdb shows in-frame clones only, minus some. Found here are some 60,000 clones, about 86% of them singletons; the top ten hold under 30%. The sample was peripheral blood. The source is a woman aged 80 or over with active or convalescent COVID-19.

The chain employs TRBV4-2 and TRBJ2-1; D not certain. The CDR3 extends over 15 amino acids. Looked up from germline, CDR1 is LGHNA and CDR2 is YNFKEQ. Trimming cost V 4 bases and J 0 bases, with 10 bases left between them. CDR3 loop: CASSLARGSYNEQFF. The CDR3 nucleotides read TGTGCCAGCAGCCTTGCACGCGGCTCCTACAATGAGCAGTTCTTC.

In this sample, this clone turned up once. The chain links TRBV6-6 to TRBJ2-3, with D perhaps TRBD1 (6 bases). The ends were cut back, 2 bases at V and 5 bases at J, with 14 bases in the middle. The CDR3 has 15 residues. In germline, CDR1 is MNHNY, CDR2 SVGAGI (reference sequence). Written as DNA, the CDR3 is TGTGCCAGCAGTTACGGGGGCCTTCCCGGAGATACGCAGTATTTT. Amino acid sequence: CASSYGGLPGDTQYF.

The chain has TRBV3-1 (or the pseudogene TRBV3-2) and TRBJ1-3; TRBD1 is a possible D gene (5 bases). The CDR3 consists of 15 residues. From germline, CDR1 is LGHDT and CDR2 YNNKEL (reference sequence). Trimming took 3 bases from V and 2 from J, leaving 11 bases between them. CDR3 amino acids: CASSQGSGTGNTIYF. As DNA, the CDR3 is TGTGCCAGCAGCCAGGGGTCAGGGACTGGAAACACCATATATTTT.

The chain links TRBV6-5 to TRBJ1-6; 11 bases map to TRBD1. Germline CDR1 reads MNHEY; CDR2 reads SVGAGI. The junction had 6 bases not matched to a gene; V was cut back by 7 bases and J by 10 bases. CDR3 length: 14 amino acids. CDR3 loop: CASTQDRGRSPLHF. The CDR3 bases are TGTGCCAGCACCCAGGACAGGGGGCGGTCACCCCTCCACTTT.

V is TRBV6-5 and J is TRBJ1-6; 8 bases agree with TRBD1. V shed 8 bases, J shed 7 bases, and the junction held 1 base outside the gene matches. This CDR3 has 12 residues. Germline-derived CDR1 and CDR2 are MNHEY and SVGAGI. The DNA for the CDR3 is TGTGCCAGCGGGACAGGCAATTCACCCCTCCACTTT. Protein: CASGTGNSPLHF.

This rearrangement joins TRBV6-5 to TRBJ1-1; maybe TRBD1 (5 bases). Germline lookup yields CDR1 MNHEY and CDR2 SVGAGI. The CDR3 has 13 residues. The V end was cut by 6 bases, the J end by 1 base, with 9 bases between. CDR3 DNA: TGTGCCAGCAGCCCCGGACAGAACACTGAAGCTTTCTTT. The encoded protein is CASSPGQNTEAFF.

This clone came up a few times. The chain is built from TRBV10-2 and TRBJ2-5; TRBD2 agrees at 10 bases. The CDR3 contains 15 residues. Unmatched junction bases numbered 2, after V lost 2 bases and J lost 2 bases. From germline, CDR1 is WSHSY and CDR2 SAAADI. The CDR3 DNA follows: TGCGCCAGCAGTGAGCCAGCGGGGGGGCAAGAGACCCAGTACTTC. It is translated as CASSEPAGGQETQYF.

The chain couples TRBV4-3 to TRBJ2-7; possibly TRBD2 for D (5 bases). Germline values: CDR1 LGHNA, CDR2 YSLEER. This CDR3 comprises 15 residues. V was pared by 2 bases and J by 3 bases, with 14 bases between. The CDR3 coding sequence is TGCGCCAGCAGCCAACCGTTAGACGGGGACTACGAGCAGTACTTC. The encoded protein is CASSQPLDGDYEQYF.

This clone has more than one count but fewer than ten. This chain uses TRBV24-1 with TRBJ1-1; D possibly corresponds to TRBD1 (6 bases). Trimming cost V 2 bases and J 11 bases, with 17 bases left between them. The length of the CDR3 is 14 residues. CDR1 and CDR2 (germline): KGHDR, SFDVKD. The CDR3 DNA reads TGTGCCACCAGTGATTCGGAAACAGGGATTAGGGCTTTCTTT. Translation gives CATSDSETGIRAFF.

The DNA of the CDR3 is TGTGCACACGAAGGAGACACTGAAGCTTTCTTT. Amino acid sequence: CAHEGDTEAFF. The chain couples TRBV7-6 to TRBJ1-1; D call uncertain. This CDR3 has 11 amino acids. The V gene's germline CDR1 is SGHVS and CDR2 FNYEAQ.

This clone was found once. This sequence joins TRBV7-9 and TRBJ1-2; a possible D gene is TRBD1 (5 bases). Germline V CDR1 and CDR2: SEHNR, FQNEAQ (reference sequence). Trimming took off 4 bases at V and 8 bases at J, with 14 bases between the two ends. The CDR3 length is 13 residues. CDR3 in amino acids: CASSSQGAGGYTF. The DNA of the CDR3 is TGTGCCAGCAGCTCCCAAGGGGCGGGGGGCTACACCTTC.

The rearrangement links TRBV9 to TRBJ1-3, with D perhaps TRBD1 (5 bases). Germline V gene sequence: CDR1 SGDLS, CDR2 YYNGEE. The CDR3 sequence is 15 residues long. V lost 0 bases and J lost 3, with 10 bases in between. CDR3 DNA: TGTGCCAGCAGCGTAGAGGCCAGGGATGGAAACACCATATATTTT. Its protein product is CASSVEARDGNTIYF.

The chain is built from TRBV6-2 or TRBV6-3 and TRBJ2-7; a possible D gene is TRBD1 (5 bases). Germline V lookup: CDR1 MNHEY, CDR2 SVGEGT. Trimming cost V 0 bases and J 6 bases, with 9 bases left between them. The CDR3 is 13 residues long. In DNA, the CDR3 is TGTGCCAGCAGTTACTCCCTCACAGGCGAGCAGTACTTC. It translates to CASSYSLTGEQYF.

The chain combines TRBV10-3 with TRBJ2-1, with 12 nucleotides matching TRBD2. There are 15 residues in the CDR3. From germline, CDR1 is ENHRY and CDR2 SYGVKD. V dropped 7 bases and J dropped 4; count of bases not matched to a gene: 5. The CDR3 reads CAIKGTSGGYNEQFF. As DNA, the CDR3 is TGTGCCATCAAGGGAACTAGCGGGGGGTACAATGAGCAGTTCTTC.

This clone has only a few counts. For the CDR3, the DNA is TGTGCCAGCAGCTTAGGGATAGGGAGCGGGGGGAAAGAGACCCAGTACTTC. This sequence encodes CASSLGIGSGGKETQYF. The rearrangement uses TRBV7-2 and TRBJ2-5, with 9 bases matching TRBD2. Trimming at V came to 1 base and at J to 3 bases, leaving 9 bases not matched to a gene. The germline gives CDR1 SGHTA, CDR2 FQGNSA. The CDR3 sequence is 17 residues long.

This chain connects TRBV7-2 to TRBJ2-3; no clear D gene. Germline V gives CDR1 SGHTA, CDR2 FQGNSA. The CDR3 is 13 amino acids. Trimming took off 10 bases at V and 4 bases at J, with 15 bases between the two ends. The CDR3 protein is CATRMLAADTQYF. The CDR3 DNA reads as TGTGCCACCCGTATGCTGGCCGCAGATACGCAGTATTTT.

This chain joins TRBV16 and TRBJ1-5; TRBD1 matches at 10 bases. The CDR3 length is 18 residues. Trimming took 0 bases from V and 2 from J; bases not matched to a gene: 7. The germline V gene encodes CDR1 KGHSY and CDR2 FQNENV. CDR3 DNA: TGTGCCAGCAGCCAATCTTATGAGACAGGGGGCCGCAATCAGCCCCAGCATTTT. It translates to CASSQSYETGGRNQPQHF.

This chain connects TRBV7-9 to TRBJ2-5; TRBD2 agrees at 11 bases. J was trimmed by 4 bases and V by 2 bases; bases with no gene match: 6. This CDR3 is 16 amino acids long. Germline V lookup: CDR1 SEHNR, CDR2 FQNEAQ (reference sequence). DNA for the CDR3: TGTGCCAGCAGCTTAACAAGGCTAGCGGGAGGAGAGACCCAGTACTTC. It codes for CASSLTRLAGGETQYF.

The V call is TRBV3-1 (or the pseudogene TRBV3-2), the J call TRBJ1-1, with 7 bases lining up with TRBD1. Germline assignment: CDR1 LGHDT and CDR2 YNNKEL (reference sequence). The CDR3 sequence is 18 residues long. The junction had 14 bases not matched to a gene; V was cut back by 3 bases and J by 1 base. The CDR3 DNA sequence: TGTGCCAGCAGCCACCCTACAGGGGCCCCACGAAGGAACACTGAAGCTTTCTTT. Translation: CASSHPTGAPRRNTEAFF.

This sequence joins TRBV7-9 and TRBJ1-6; a weak D match, TRBD1 (5 bases). This CDR3 spans 17 amino acids. The germline V gene encodes CDR1 SEHNR and CDR2 FQNEAQ (reference sequence). Trimming left V 5 bases short and J 11 bases short, with 25 bases between. The CDR3 reads CASSPGGDGSRGTPLHF. Here the CDR3 DNA reads TGTGCCAGCAGCCCTGGGGGGGACGGATCCCGAGGGACACCCCTCCACTTT. Full variable domain (missing parts from reference TRBV7-9 and TRBJ1-6): DTGVSQNPRHKITKRGQNVTFRCDPISEHNRLYWYRQTLGQGPEFLTYFQNEAQLEKSRLLSDRFSAERPKGSFSTLEIQRTEQGDSAMYLCASSPGGDGSRGTPLHFGNGTRLTVT.

V is TRBV4-3 and J is TRBJ2-5, with TRBD1 identical over 9 bases. The CDR3 has 15 residues. Germline V gene sequence: CDR1 LGHNA, CDR2 YSLEER. The trim removed 8 bases at V and 1 base at J, leaving 8 bases unmatched. The CDR3 loop is CASPAGTGRQETQYF. CDR3 in DNA: TGCGCCAGCCCGGCGGGGACAGGGCGCCAAGAGACCCAGTACTTC.

The chain uses TRBV7-3 and TRBJ2-3, with D maybe TRBD2 (7 bases). Germline values: CDR1 SGHTA, CDR2 FQGTGA. There are 14 residues in the CDR3. Trimming cost V 1 base and J 4 bases, with 9 bases left between them. The CDR3 DNA sequence: TGTGCCAGCAGCTTAAGGGGGGGCTCAGATACGCAGTATTTT. Translation: CASSLRGGSDTQYF.

The chain combines TRBV7-8 with TRBJ2-3, with D uncertain. Trimming shortened V by 6 bases and J by 0 bases, and 13 bases separated the two germline ends. The germline CDR1 and CDR2 sequences are SGHVS and FQNEAQ. This CDR3 has 15 residues. CDR3 sequence reads: CASSRGRVSTDTQYF. CDR3 nucleotides: TGTGCCAGCAGTCGAGGCCGGGTAAGCACAGATACGCAGTATTTT.

This clone was observed a single time. DNA of the CDR3: TGCAGTGCTAGTACTGTTGACTATGGCTACACCTTC. Translating gives CSASTVDYGYTF. The V and J genes are TRBV20-1 and TRBJ1-2; no firm D call. The CDR3 has 12 residues. V was clipped by 3 bases and J by 3 bases, with 8 bases between them. The germline V gene has CDR1 DFQATT and CDR2 SNEGSKA (reference sequence).

The chain combines TRBV5-1 with TRBJ2-3; 12 positions agree with TRBD1. J lost 6 bases, V lost 3 bases, and 11 bases had no gene match. Germline V CDR1 and CDR2: SGHRS, YFSETQ. The CDR3 extends over 17 amino acids. Written as DNA, the CDR3 is TGCGCCAGCAGCTCACCGGGACAGGGGGCCGGGAGGGATACGCAGTATTTT. Amino acids: CASSSPGQGAGRDTQYF.

The gene calls are TRBV18 and TRBJ1-1; 8 nucleotides agree with TRBD1. CDR1 KGHSH and CDR2 LQKENI come from the germline V gene. CDR3 length: 14 amino acids. J gave up 4 bases and V 1 base, and 2 bases lay outside the gene matches. The CDR3 bases are TGTGCCAGCTCACCACTAGGACAGGGCACTGAAGCTTTCTTT. This sequence encodes CASSPLGQGTEAFF. The entire variable domain, with the rest obtained from reference TRBV18 and TRBJ1-1, is as follows: NAGVMQNPRHLVRRRGQEARLRCSPMKGHSHVYWYRQLPEEGLKFMVYLQKENIIDESGMPKERFSAEFPKEGPSILRIQQVVRGDSAAYFCASSPLGQGTEAFFGQGTRLTVV.

V gene TRBV12-5 combines with J gene TRBJ1-5; 7 bases align to TRBD1. The CDR3 has 12 amino acids. Germline V gene sequence: CDR1 LGHNT, CDR2 FRNRAP. Losses at the gene ends were 9 bases for V and 3 bases for J; bases not matched to a gene: 2. The CDR3 nucleotides read TGTGCTAGCGGACAGGACAATCAGCCCCAGCATTTT. Its translation: CASGQDNQPQHF.

The chain is built from TRBV10-2 and TRBJ1-1; TRBD1 might be the D (5 bases). The length of the CDR3 is 15 residues. V was cut by 7 bases and J by 1 base, with 16 bases left in between. Germline lookup yields CDR1 WSHSY and CDR2 SAAADI. The DNA of the CDR3 is TGCGCCAGCAATGGGGGGTACGTAAGGAACACTGAAGCTTTCTTT. Protein sequence: CASNGGYVRNTEAFF.